The entry below describes one T cell receptor beta chain. These data are taken from a study of shared T cell receptors in the human thymus. Germline V gene sequence: CDR1 MNHEY, CDR2 SVGAGI. V shed 2 bases and J shed 4 bases, with 12 bases lying between them. This CDR3 comprises 16 residues. TCRdb keeps only in-frame clones here, not all; method: immunoSEQ multiplex PCR. The table lists 500,000 to 550,000 clones, approximately 80% of them singletons. These data were also reused for a study on human thymus T cells. As that study records: Thymic and blood repertoires seemed to favor certain V and J genes.

Sequencing used thymocytes. The TCR was taken from a boy in the first two years of life with a congenital heart defect. The chain carries TRBV6-5 and TRBJ2-6, with D perhaps matching TRBD2 (6 bases). CDR3 nucleotide sequence: TGTGCCAGCAGTTACAGGGGTGGAGGGGGGGCCAACGTCCTGACTTTC. This sequence encodes CASSYRGGGGANVLTF.